This T cell receptor beta chain stems from a study of cytomegalovirus exposure and HLA in healthy donors. Study results and limitations: According to a later analysis, most TCR beta chains associated with CMV appeared HLA-restricted. A cluster of highly shared sequence variants was likely a sequencing artifact. In a later analysis, V- and J-gene trimming of beta chains associated with a DCLRE1C missense variant, replicated independently.

This clone was counted a single time. Its antigen is not identified. Both 60 Vbeta primers and 13 Jbeta primers went into the PCR. TCRdb's table, derived via immunoSEQ multiplex PCR, lists solely in-frame clones and lacks some. The profile shows about 75,000 clones, around 80% of them singletons. The germline gives CDR1 SNHLY, CDR2 FYNNEI. V dropped 2 bases and J dropped 2 bases, with 12 bases sitting between them. The CDR3 consists of 15 residues. The chain employs TRBV2 and TRBJ1-2; TRBD1 is a possible D gene (6 bases). Sequencing was done on a sample of PBMCs. The TCR comes from a man aged 65-85 years in good health and CMV-seropositive. CDR3 loop: CASSELGRGNYGYTF. The CDR3 DNA sequence: TGTGCCAGCAGTGAACTTGGCAGGGGAAACTATGGCTACACCTTC. The full variable domain, its missing parts supplied by reference TRBV2 and TRBJ1-2, is EPEVTQTPSHQVTQMGQEVILRCVPISNHLYFYWYRQILGQKVEFLVSFYNNEISEKSEIFDDQFSVERPDGSNFTLKIRSTKLEDSAMYFCASSELGRGNYGYTFGSGTRLTVV.